This T cell receptor (beta chain) was observed in a study of CD8+ T cells in alopecia areata. V lost 5 bases and J lost 4, with 5 bases in between. The germline V gene has CDR1 SEHNR and CDR2 FQNEAQ (reference sequence). The CDR3 is 12 residues long. After isolation, RNA underwent reverse transcription to generate cDNA as the sequencing template. TCRdb keeps only in-frame clones here, not all; method: immunoSEQ multiplex PCR. The sample lists 120,000 or so clones; approximately 47% were seen once. The chain is built from TRBV7-9 and TRBJ2-2, with D uncertain. This TCR came from a human donor with alopecia areata. Sample: NKG2D-low CD8+ T cells sorted from blood. The chain's CDR3 is CASSPFTGELFF. The CDR3 region has the DNA TGTGCCAGCAGCCCTTTCACCGGGGAGCTGTTTTTT.